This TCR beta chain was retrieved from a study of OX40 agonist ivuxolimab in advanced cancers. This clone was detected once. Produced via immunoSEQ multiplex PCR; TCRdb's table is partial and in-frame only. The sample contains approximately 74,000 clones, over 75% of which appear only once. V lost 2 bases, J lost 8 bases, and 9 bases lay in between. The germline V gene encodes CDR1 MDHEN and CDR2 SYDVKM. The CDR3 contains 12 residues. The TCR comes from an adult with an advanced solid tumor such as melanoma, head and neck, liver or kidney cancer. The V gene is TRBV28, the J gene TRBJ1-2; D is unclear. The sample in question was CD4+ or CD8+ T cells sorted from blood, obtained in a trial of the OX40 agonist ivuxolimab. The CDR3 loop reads CASSLRVEGYTF. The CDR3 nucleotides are TGTGCCAGCAGTTTACGAGTTGAAGGCTACACCTTC.